This TCR beta chain was captured by sequencing in a study of OX40 agonist ivuxolimab in advanced cancers. Overall study findings and caveats: Dose levels from 0.1 to 3.0 mg/kg saw CD4+ and CD8+ blood T cells expand clonally by week 6.

The repertoire was sequenced with immunoSEQ multiplex PCR; TCRdb's copy has only in-frame clones and lacks some. The sample contains about 88,000 clones, roughly 89% of which appear only once. Of note for this clone: What it recognizes is unknown.

Exclusion of a patient followed from autoimmune disease history or systemic immunosuppression. Sampling times: baseline, cycle 4 day 1, cycle 7 day 1. The CDR3 runs to 15 residues. V shed 2 bases and J shed 6 bases, with 14 bases lying between them. The germline gives CDR1 SGHRS, CDR2 YFSETQ. J is TRBJ1-4 and V is TRBV5-1; TRBD1 might be the D (6 bases). The sequence came from an adult with an advanced solid tumor such as melanoma, head and neck, liver or kidney cancer. This specimen was CD4+ or CD8+ T cells sorted from blood, taken in a trial of the OX40 agonist ivuxolimab. Written as DNA, the CDR3 is TGCGCCAGCAGCTTCAAAGGGGGAATGCATGAAAAACTGTTTTTT. Protein product: CASSFKGGMHEKLFF.